Listed here are 30 T cell receptor beta chains from one sample, sequenced in a study of blood T cell repertoires in COVID-19. This table comes from immunoSEQ multiplex PCR, and its TCRdb copy is limited to in-frame clones, with some not included. Of about 440,000 clones in the sample, approximately 88% were seen once. Material for sequencing was peripheral blood. The receptors stem from a woman aged 45-60 years with COVID-19, enrolled during active disease.

The J gene is TRBJ2-7, the V gene TRBV5-1; TRBD2 matches at 7 bases. Germline trimming cut 4 bases from V and 2 bases from J; bases unmatched to any gene: 6. Germline V CDR1 and CDR2: SGHRS, YFSETQ. This CDR3 region has 14 residues. CDR3 region: CASSPGLGAYEQYF. The CDR3 DNA is TGCGCCAGCAGCCCAGGACTAGGTGCCTACGAGCAGTACTTC.

This chain connects TRBV28 to TRBJ1-1; D ambiguous. Looked up from germline, CDR1 is MDHEN and CDR2 is SYDVKM. The CDR3 length is 11 residues. The V end lost 5 bases, the J end lost 8 bases, and 9 bases lay between the germline ends. The DNA of the CDR3 is TGTGCCAGCAGTAACCTCCGGGAAGCTTTCTTT. It is translated as CASSNLREAFF.

The rearrangement uses TRBV6-5 and TRBJ2-3; TRBD2 is a possible D gene (6 bases). Germline V gene sequence: CDR1 MNHEY, CDR2 SVGAGI. V was cut by 4 bases and J by 0 bases, with 14 bases left in between. The CDR3 contains 16 residues. DNA of the CDR3: TGTGCCAGCAGTTTTTTTAGCGGAACTAGCACAGATACGCAGTATTTT. It specifies CASSFFSGTSTDTQYF.

This chain connects TRBV5-6 to TRBJ2-7, with D perhaps matching TRBD2 (7 bases). The CDR3 totals 13 residues. Germline V gene sequence: CDR1 SGHDT, CDR2 YYEEEE. Trimming removed 2 bases from V and 6 bases from J, with 12 bases in between. The CDR3 bases are TGTGCCAGCAGCTTCCTGGGGGGGGCCGAGCAGTACTTC. It encodes CASSFLGGAEQYF.

In the case of this clone: Distinct nucleotide sequences in the sample also encode this CDR3. V and J are TRBV28 and TRBJ1-2; D gene unclear. This CDR3 is 13 amino acids long. The V end lost 4 bases, the J end lost 1 base, and 7 bases lay between the germline ends. The germline CDR1 and CDR2 sequences are MDHEN and SYDVKM. CDR3 region: CASSWGGNYGYTF. DNA of the CDR3: TGTGCCAGCAGTTGGGGAGGTAACTATGGCTACACCTTC.

In regard to this clone: This same CDR3 is encoded by further DNA sequences in the sample. The J gene is TRBJ1-1, the V gene TRBV5-1, with D unresolved. The CDR3 totals 13 residues. Germline lookup yields CDR1 SGHRS and CDR2 YFSETQ. The germline V and J ends were trimmed by 5 bases and 1 base, with 9 bases remaining between them. For the CDR3, the DNA is TGCGCCAGCAGGAGAACAGCGAACACTGAAGCTTTCTTT. Its translation: CASRRTANTEAFF.

J is TRBJ2-7 and V is TRBV5-6, with 11 bases aligning to TRBD2. The CDR3 has 14 amino acids. Per the germline V gene, CDR1 is SGHDT and CDR2 is YYEEEE. Germline trimming cut 4 bases from V and 4 bases from J; bases unmatched to any gene: 4. The CDR3, as DNA: TGTGCCAGCAGCCCCGCTAGCGGGGGGTACGAGCAGTACTTC. It codes for CASSPASGGYEQYF.

This rearrangement joins TRBV25-1 to TRBJ1-6; D is uncertain. In germline, CDR1 is MGHDK, CDR2 SYGVNS. CDR3 length: 10 amino acids. The CDR3 nucleotides are TGTTCGGGAAGAGATTCACCCCTCCACTTT. Residues: CSGRDSPLHF.

This chain joins TRBV11-2 and TRBJ2-5, with TRBD2 matching 14 bases. CDR3 size: 17 residues. V was pared by 1 base and J by 3 bases, with 4 bases of the junction left unmatched. Germline CDR1 SGHAT, CDR2 FQNNGV. The CDR3 is CASSLGLTSGGEETQYF. In DNA, the CDR3 is TGTGCCAGCAGCTTAGGTTTGACTAGCGGGGGGGAAGAGACCCAGTACTTC.

The chain is built from TRBV19 and TRBJ1-6; TRBD1 matches 7 bases. J was trimmed by 7 bases and V by 5 bases; bases with no gene match: 11. From germline, CDR1 is LNHDA and CDR2 SQIVND (reference sequence). The CDR3 is made up of 16 amino acids. The DNA for the CDR3 is TGTGCCAGTAGTGCCGCTCCAGGGGGAAGAAATTCACCCCTCCACTTT. It yields the protein CASSAAPGGRNSPLHF.

The CDR3 DNA sequence: TGTGCCAGCGGACAGGGGGAGACCCAGTACTTC. Its protein product is CASGQGETQYF. The chain is built from TRBV6-5 and TRBJ2-5; TRBD1 agrees at 9 bases. The germline V gene has CDR1 MNHEY and CDR2 SVGAGI. V gave up 8 bases and J gave up 5 bases; unmatched junction bases: 0. The CDR3 is 11 amino acids.

The CDR3 loop is CASSQLQLNTGELFF. The CDR3 DNA is TGTGCCAGCAGCCAACTACAGTTGAACACCGGGGAGCTGTTTTTT. The V call is TRBV14, the J call TRBJ2-2; D is unclear. Looked up from germline, CDR1 is SGHDN and CDR2 is FVKESK. Deletions cut 2 bases from V and 1 base from J, with 8 bases between. The CDR3 extends over 15 amino acids. The complete variable domain, with remaining parts taken from reference TRBV14 and TRBJ2-2, reads EAGVTQFPSHSVIEKGQTVTLRCDPISGHDNLYWYRRVMGKEIKFLLHFVKESKQDESGMPNNRFLAERTGGTYSTLKVQPAELEDSGVYFCASSQLQLNTGELFFGEGSRLTVL.

The chain recombines TRBV5-1 with TRBJ1-6; a possible D gene is TRBD1 (6 bases). Trimming took 3 bases from V and 7 from J, leaving 14 bases between them. The CDR3 is 15 residues long. Germline loops: CDR1 SGHRS, CDR2 YFSETQ. As DNA, the CDR3 is TGCGCCAGCAGCTCCCAACAGGGCCCCAATTCACCCCTCCACTTT. Its translation: CASSSQQGPNSPLHF.

This chain uses TRBV23-1 with TRBJ2-4, with 7 bases fitting TRBD1. TRBV23-1 is an ORF for which the function is uncertain. Trimming took 7 bases from V and 3 from J; bases not matched to a gene: 12. There are 16 residues in the CDR3. CDR3 nucleotides: TGCGCCAGCAACCCCGGGACAGTACCCCGCAAAAACATTCAGTACTTC. This translates into CASNPGTVPRKNIQYF.

The rearrangement links TRBV21-1 to TRBJ2-1; TRBD1 is the table's D call and was not checked against the DNA. TRBV21-1 is noted as a pseudogene. The CDR3 is 19 amino acids. The CDR3 is CASSKARDSPDFSYNEQFF. As DNA, the CDR3 is TGTGCCAGCAGCAAAGCTCGGGACAGCCCAGACTTCTCCTACAATGAGCAGTTCTTC.

The CDR3 loop reads CASSDRVDTEAFF. Here the CDR3 DNA reads TGTGCCAGCAGTGACAGGGTGGACACTGAAGCTTTCTTT. This chain uses TRBV2 with TRBJ1-1; D is possibly TRBD1 (5 bases). The germline V gene encodes CDR1 SNHLY and CDR2 FYNNEI. V was clipped by 3 bases and J by 3 bases, with 8 bases between them. This CDR3 region has 13 residues.

The chain combines TRBV10-2 with TRBJ2-5; possible D gene TRBD1, 5 bases. The ends were cut back, 7 bases at V and 0 bases at J, with 12 bases in the middle. Germline V gene data show CDR1 as WSHSY and CDR2 as SAAADI. The CDR3 totals 14 residues. The CDR3 nucleotides are TGCGCCAGCACGGAGCAGGGCAACCAAGAGACCCAGTACTTC. Translation gives CASTEQGNQETQYF.

The gene calls are TRBV28 and TRBJ1-2, with D possibly matching TRBD1 (6 bases). The germline V and J ends were trimmed by 6 bases and 3 bases, with 14 bases remaining between them. Germline V CDR1 and CDR2: MDHEN, SYDVKM. This CDR3 comprises 14 residues. The CDR3 loop is CASRPSDRDYGYTF. CDR3 DNA sequence: TGTGCCAGCAGGCCTTCGGACAGAGACTATGGCTACACCTTC.

The chain is built from TRBV9 and TRBJ1-1; tentatively, D is TRBD1 (5 bases). CDR3 size: 14 residues. Germline CDR1 is SGDLS and CDR2 is YYNGEE. V lost 0 bases and J 7 bases, leaving 13 bases between the germline ends. The chain's CDR3 is CASSVVEGRGEAFF. The CDR3 nucleotides are TGTGCCAGCAGCGTAGTTGAGGGGCGGGGTGAAGCTTTCTTT. The whole variable domain, remainder taken from reference TRBV9 and TRBJ1-1, is DSGVTQTPKHLITATGQRVTLRCSPRSGDLSVYWYQQSLDQGLQFLIQYYNGEERAKGNILERFSAQQFPDLHSELNLSSLELGDSALYFCASSVVEGRGEAFFGQGTRLTVV.

The rearrangement uses TRBV19 and TRBJ1-4, with D possibly being TRBD1 (5 bases). V lost 3 bases to trimming and J lost 0 bases, with 11 bases between them. Germline assignment: CDR1 LNHDA and CDR2 SQIVND (reference sequence). The CDR3 consists of 16 residues. The CDR3 reads CASSMARDATNEKLFF. For the CDR3, the DNA is TGTGCCAGTAGTATGGCCAGGGATGCAACTAATGAAAAACTGTTTTTT.

This clone was seen a single time. V and J are TRBV10-1 and TRBJ2-7; maybe TRBD1 (6 bases). The V gene lost 6 bases and the J gene lost 1 base, with 7 bases spanning the gap. The germline V gene has CDR1 WNHNN and CDR2 SYGVQD (reference sequence). This CDR3 has 12 amino acids. The CDR3 region has the DNA TGCGCCAGCAGCGGACAGTCCTACGAGCAGTACTTC. Amino acid sequence: CASSGQSYEQYF.

The rearrangement joins TRBV6-5 to TRBJ1-1, with D possibly being TRBD1 (5 bases). The CDR3 has 13 residues. Germline CDR1 MNHEY, CDR2 SVGAGI. V dropped 4 bases and J dropped 0 bases, with 6 bases sitting between them. CDR3 in DNA: TGTGCCAGCAGTTCAGGGATGAACACTGAAGCTTTCTTT. Translation gives CASSSGMNTEAFF.

CDR3 nucleotide sequence: TGTGCCAGTAGTGCCGCTGGGACAGCCAACTATGGCTACACCTTC. It is translated as CASSAAGTANYGYTF. The V call is TRBV19, the J call TRBJ1-2; 7 bases are shared with TRBD1. The length of the CDR3 is 15 residues. From germline, CDR1 is LNHDA and CDR2 SQIVND (reference sequence). V lost 5 bases and J lost 2; bases outside the gene matches: 8.

Worth noting for this clone: The same CDR3 is also encoded by other DNA sequences in this sample. This chain links TRBV9 with TRBJ2-3, with D possibly matching TRBD2 (6 bases). V was shortened by 2 bases and J by 3 bases, with 7 bases between the two germline ends. Germline V gene data show CDR1 as SGDLS and CDR2 as YYNGEE. The CDR3 totals 13 residues. The CDR3 sequence is CASSVGGTDTQYF. The CDR3 nucleotides read TGTGCCAGCAGCGTTGGGGGGACAGATACGCAGTATTTT. The whole variable domain, remainder taken from reference TRBV9 and TRBJ2-3, is DSGVTQTPKHLITATGQRVTLRCSPRSGDLSVYWYQQSLDQGLQFLIQYYNGEERAKGNILERFSAQQFPDLHSELNLSSLELGDSALYFCASSVGGTDTQYFGPGTRLTVL.

The CDR3 is CASSSGTGPYNEQFF. CDR3 sequence (DNA): TGTGCCAGCAGCTCCGGGACAGGGCCCTACAATGAGCAGTTCTTC. This chain joins TRBV3-1 (or the pseudogene TRBV3-2) and TRBJ2-1, with 9 nucleotides matching TRBD1. Germline loops: CDR1 LGHDT, CDR2 YNNKEL (reference sequence). Germline trimming cut 5 bases from V and 2 bases from J; bases unmatched to any gene: 4. The CDR3 covers 15 residues.

This clone appeared once. The chain employs TRBV15 and TRBJ1-3, with D possibly TRBD1 on 6 matching bases. The CDR3 length is 16 residues. Germline values: CDR1 LNHNV, CDR2 YYDKDF (reference sequence). The V end was cut by 7 bases, the J end by 0 bases, with 16 bases between. CDR3 DNA sequence: TGTGCCACCAAGGGAGCCCAGGGGTACTCTGGAAACACCATATATTTT. Amino acid sequence: CATKGAQGYSGNTIYF.

The CDR3 DNA reads as TGTGCCTGGAGTGTACAGGGGACCTACAATGAGCAGTTCTTC. Translation gives CAWSVQGTYNEQFF. The chain carries TRBV30 and TRBJ2-1; TRBD1 matches at 7 bases. Per the germline V gene, CDR1 is GTSNPN and CDR2 is SVGIG (reference sequence). The V and J ends lost 0 bases and 2 bases, in that order; junction bases with no gene match: 1. This CDR3 region has 14 residues.

The chain is built from TRBV24-1 and TRBJ2-5, with TRBD2 matching over 15 bases. The CDR3 totals 19 residues. Germline CDR1 is KGHDR and CDR2 is SFDVKD. V dropped 3 bases and J dropped 2; count of bases not matched to a gene: 9. CDR3 DNA sequence: TGTGCCACCAGTGATCGGACTAGCGGGGGGGCCACGTTTCAAGAGACCCAGTACTTC. Translating gives CATSDRTSGGATFQETQYF.

The J gene is TRBJ1-1, the V gene TRBV6-1; D perhaps matches TRBD1 (5 bases). V was shortened by 3 bases and J by 6 bases, with 11 bases between the two germline ends. Germline V CDR1 and CDR2: MNHNS, SASEGT. The CDR3 spans 13 residues. CDR3 in DNA: TGTGCCAGCAGTGAGGGGGGTTGGTCTGAAGCTTTCTTT. As protein: CASSEGGWSEAFF.

This clone was found once. The rearrangement uses TRBV7-9 and TRBJ1-6, with a weak D call TRBD1 (5 bases). The CDR3 covers 15 residues. Trimming left V 1 base short and J 10 bases short, with 14 bases between. Germline CDR1 is SEHNR and CDR2 is FQNEAQ (reference sequence). The chain's CDR3 is CASSLGQGLESPLHF. CDR3 DNA sequence: TGTGCCAGCAGCTTAGGGCAGGGTTTGGAGTCACCCCTCCACTTT.